The clone carrying this T cell receptor (beta chain) was seen more than once but under ten times. The antigen is undetermined. CDR1 and CDR2 from the germline V gene are SGHRS and YFSETQ. The CDR3 covers 15 residues. V lost 4 bases, J lost 0 bases, and 11 bases lay in between. The source of the sample is a study of regulatory T cells in long-lasting Graves disease. Broader study findings: TRBV28, TRBJ1-2 and TRBJ2-5 emerged as the favored segments in persistent disease.

Combining iRepertoire HTBI primers with Arm-PCR of CDR3 regions, the authors built TCR beta libraries. MiXCR, applied by TCRdb to the multiplex PCR reads, yields one record per CDR3 protein. The data contain more than 650,000 distinct CDR3 sequences, approximately 29% of them singletons. Time point in this sample: persistent/refractory GD, antithyroid drugs over 5 years with positive TRAb. PBMC-extracted RNA yielded the TCR library. This receptor was taken from a female donor with Graves disease. The chain links TRBV5-1 to TRBJ1-5, with D unresolved. The sequences come from peripheral blood mononuclear cells (PBMCs), collected when the disease was refractory, from a patient treated with antithyroid drugs. The DNA of the CDR3 is TGCGCCAGCAGCCCGTACGGGGATAGCAATCAGCCCCAGCATTTT. As protein: CASSPYGDSNQPQHF.